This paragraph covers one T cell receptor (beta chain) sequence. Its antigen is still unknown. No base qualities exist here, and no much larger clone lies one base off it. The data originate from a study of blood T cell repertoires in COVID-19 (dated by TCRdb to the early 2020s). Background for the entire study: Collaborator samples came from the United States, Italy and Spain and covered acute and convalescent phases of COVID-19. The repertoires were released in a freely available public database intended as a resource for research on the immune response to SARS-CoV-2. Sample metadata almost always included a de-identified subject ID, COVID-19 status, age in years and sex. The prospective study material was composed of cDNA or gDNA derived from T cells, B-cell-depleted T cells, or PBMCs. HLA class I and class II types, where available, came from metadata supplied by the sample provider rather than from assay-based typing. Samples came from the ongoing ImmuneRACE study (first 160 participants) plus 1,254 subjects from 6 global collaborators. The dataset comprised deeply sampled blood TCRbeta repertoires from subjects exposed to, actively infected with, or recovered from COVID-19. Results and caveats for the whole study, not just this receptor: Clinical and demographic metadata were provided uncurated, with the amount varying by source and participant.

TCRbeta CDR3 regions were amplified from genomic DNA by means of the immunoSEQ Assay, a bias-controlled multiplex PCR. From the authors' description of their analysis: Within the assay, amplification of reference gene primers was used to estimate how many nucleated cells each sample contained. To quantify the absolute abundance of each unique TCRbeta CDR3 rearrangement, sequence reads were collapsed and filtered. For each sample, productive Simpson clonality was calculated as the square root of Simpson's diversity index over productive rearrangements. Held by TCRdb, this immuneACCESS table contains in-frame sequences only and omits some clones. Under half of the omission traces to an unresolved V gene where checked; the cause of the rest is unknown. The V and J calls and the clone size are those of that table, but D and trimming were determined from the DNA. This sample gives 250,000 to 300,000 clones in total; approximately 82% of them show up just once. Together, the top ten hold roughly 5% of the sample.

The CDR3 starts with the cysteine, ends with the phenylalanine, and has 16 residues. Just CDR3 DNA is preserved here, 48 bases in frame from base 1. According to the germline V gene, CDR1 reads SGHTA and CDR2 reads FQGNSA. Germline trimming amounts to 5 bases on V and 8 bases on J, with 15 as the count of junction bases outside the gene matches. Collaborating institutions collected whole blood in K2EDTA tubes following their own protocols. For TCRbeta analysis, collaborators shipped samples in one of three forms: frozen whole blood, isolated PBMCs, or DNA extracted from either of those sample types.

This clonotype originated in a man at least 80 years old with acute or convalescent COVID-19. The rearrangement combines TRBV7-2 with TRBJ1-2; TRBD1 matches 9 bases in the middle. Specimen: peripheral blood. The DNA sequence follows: TGTGCCAGCAGCCCGTCACAGGGGGCGATCCTAGGAGGCTACACCTTC. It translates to CASSPSQGAILGGYTF.